This TCR beta chain was recorded in a study of blood T cell repertoires in COVID-19. At the level of the study: The samples span acute and convalescent COVID-19 from the United States, Italy and Spain.

Germline values: CDR1 MDHEN, CDR2 SYDVKM. This CDR3 comprises 12 residues. The authors' processing: Using reference gene primer amplification, nucleated cell counts were estimated. Using immunoSEQ multiplex PCR, the repertoire was profiled, and TCRdb retains in-frame clones only, with some absent. V and J calls and clone size are given by that table; D and trimming were obtained from the DNA. The table lists some 210,000 clones, 84% of them singletons, with about 8% in the top ten. Remarks on this clone: A read error may account for a junction end that differs from germline.

The sample was peripheral blood. The TCR originated in a woman aged 50 to 60 with active or convalescent COVID-19. The V gene is TRBV28, the J gene TRBJ2-5; 8 nucleotides align to TRBD2. Here the CDR3 DNA reads TGTGCCAGCAGATCAATAGCGGGGAGGAAGGACTTC. Translating gives CASRSIAGRKDF.